Presented here are 28 T cell receptor beta chains from one specimen sequenced in a study of response to subunit inactivated influenza vaccine. TCRdb reprocessed the RT-PCR reads with MiXCR, giving one entry per CDR3 protein. The sample includes roughly 500,000 distinct CDR3 sequences, more than 15% of them seen just once. The sample consisted of CD4+ T cells sorted from PBMCs, taken around 25 months after vaccination. The receptors were gathered from a man between 50 and 69 years old who received an inactivated influenza vaccine.

The table lists this clonotype with many counts. The gene calls are TRBV20-1 and TRBJ2-7; 7 bases are a match to TRBD1. This CDR3 contains 13 residues. Germline-derived CDR1 and CDR2 are DFQATT and SNEGSKA (reference sequence). V lost 6 bases, J lost 3 bases, and 8 bases stayed unmatched. The CDR3 coding sequence is TGCAGTGCAGCTCAGGGGGTGGTCTACGAGCAGTACTTC. It translates to CSAAQGVVYEQYF.

The chain carries TRBV3-1 and TRBJ2-4; 9 bases match TRBD1. The germline CDR1 and CDR2 sequences are LGHDT and YNNKEL (reference sequence). The CDR3 covers 19 residues. Losses at the gene ends were 0 bases for V and 8 bases for J; bases not matched to a gene: 17. DNA of the CDR3: TGTGCCAGCAGCCAAGACCAGCGGACAGGGGAAGGGGGCCAAGACATTCAGTACTTC. It is translated as CASSQDQRTGEGGQDIQYF.

The chain carries TRBV25-1 and TRBJ2-5; TRBD2 aligns across 13 bases. After removal of 6 bases from V and 1 base from J, the junction contained 11 bases not matched to a gene. The CDR3 covers 18 residues. Per germline, CDR1 MGHDK and CDR2 SYGVNS. The CDR3 DNA sequence: TGTGCCAGCAGGAATGGACTAGCGGGGGTCCTCACCCAAGAGACCCAGTACTTC. Translated, it gives CASRNGLAGVLTQETQYF.

The J gene is TRBJ2-7, the V gene TRBV6-5; D gene unclear. V was pared by 3 bases and J by 2 bases, with 14 bases between. Looked up from germline, CDR1 is MNHEY and CDR2 is SVGAGI. This CDR3 contains 15 residues. CDR3 coding DNA: TGTGCCAGCAGTTATTCCCGGGCAGGCCCCTACGAGCAGTACTTC. Its protein product is CASSYSRAGPYEQYF.

This clonotype was seen ten or more times. The chain is built from TRBV7-2 and TRBJ2-4; D unresolved. CDR1 and CDR2 (germline): SGHTA, FQGNSA. This CDR3 has 12 amino acids. Trimming stripped 2 bases from V and 8 bases from J, with 7 bases between. CDR3 loop: CASSLYGDIQYF. DNA for the CDR3: TGTGCCAGCAGCTTATATGGGGACATTCAGTACTTC.

The chain is built from TRBV15 and TRBJ2-5; 7 bases fit TRBD1. The germline V gene has CDR1 LNHNV and CDR2 YYDKDF (reference sequence). There are 15 residues in the CDR3. The V and J ends lost 2 bases and 5 bases, in that order; junction bases with no gene match: 8. The CDR3 region is CATSRWDSSKETQYF. The CDR3 nucleotides read TGTGCCACCAGCAGATGGGACAGCTCTAAGGAGACCCAGTACTTC.

The gene calls are TRBV7-9 and TRBJ1-2; D unresolved. Germline loops: CDR1 SEHNR, CDR2 FQNEAQ (reference sequence). The V and J ends lost 0 bases and 2 bases respectively, with 7 bases between them. The CDR3 consists of 14 residues. The CDR3 DNA reads TGTGCCAGCAGCTTAGCGCCGACGAACTATGGCTACACCTTC. Translated: CASSLAPTNYGYTF.

J is TRBJ2-1 and V is TRBV29-1; 9 bases are a match to TRBD2. This CDR3 has 17 amino acids. CDR1 is SQVTM, CDR2 ANQGSEA, per germline. V shed 2 bases, J shed 3 bases, and the junction held 11 bases outside the gene matches. The CDR3 loop reads CSVERGVSGGFYNEQFF. The CDR3 nucleotides are TGCAGCGTTGAAAGGGGGGTTAGCGGGGGTTTCTACAATGAGCAGTTCTTC.

V gene TRBV7-2 combines with J gene TRBJ2-7; 7 bases match TRBD1. The CDR3 has 15 residues. Germline-derived CDR1 and CDR2 are SGHTA and FQGNSA. Trimming removed 0 bases from V and 3 bases from J; junction bases left unmatched: 5. For the CDR3, the DNA is TGTGCCAGCAGCTTAGCGGGGACAGCAAACTACGAGCAGTACTTC. Encoded protein: CASSLAGTANYEQYF. The complete variable domain, with remaining parts taken from reference TRBV7-2 and TRBJ2-7, reads GAGVSQSPSNKVTEKGKDVELRCDPISGHTALYWYRQSLGQGLEFLIYFQGNSAPDKSGLPSDRFSAERTGGSVSTLTIQRTQQEDSAVYLCASSLAGTANYEQYFGPGTRLTVT.

This clonotype appeared many times. The J gene is TRBJ2-3, the V gene TRBV12-3 or TRBV12-4, with no clear D. Trimming took off 1 base at V and 3 bases at J, with 14 bases between the two ends. The CDR3 has 16 amino acids. The CDR3 nucleotides are TGTGCCAGCAGTTTAGTGGTGACATCCGGGACAGATACGCAGTATTTT. It yields the protein CASSLVVTSGTDTQYF.

This chain uses TRBV28 with TRBJ2-1, with 12 nucleotides matching TRBD2. The CDR3 has 18 amino acids. Germline assignment: CDR1 MDHEN and CDR2 SYDVKM. Trimming cost V 7 bases and J 0 bases; bases outside gene matches: 10. The CDR3, as DNA: TGTGCCAGCACTGGGGGACTAGCGGGCCCCCGCTCCTACAATGAGCAGTTCTTC. As protein: CASTGGLAGPRSYNEQFF.

The sample holds a few counts of this clonotype. As DNA, the CDR3 is TGCGCCAGCATTCCGGACGGTACCTACAATGAGCAGTTCTTC. Residues: CASIPDGTYNEQFF. The V call is TRBV5-1, the J call TRBJ2-1; no reliable D call. This CDR3 has 14 amino acids. V lost 6 bases and J lost 2, with 12 bases in between. The germline CDR1 and CDR2 sequences are SGHRS and YFSETQ.

V usage is TRBV20-1 and J usage is TRBJ2-1, with D maybe TRBD2 (5 bases). The CDR3 is made up of 14 amino acids. Germline V CDR1 and CDR2: DFQATT, SNEGSKA (reference sequence). Trimming left V 4 bases short and J 3 bases short, with 13 bases between. The CDR3: CSAKGLASYNEQFF. The DNA for the CDR3 is TGCAGTGCTAAGGGTCTAGCTAGCTACAATGAGCAGTTCTTC.

The chain combines TRBV4-3 with TRBJ2-3; 10 bases fit TRBD2. V was pared by 6 bases and J by 4 bases, with 4 bases of the junction left unmatched. Germline CDR1 is LGHNA and CDR2 is YSLEER. This CDR3 is 14 amino acids long. CDR3 in DNA: TGCGCCAGCAGGGATAGCGGGAGGTCAGATACGCAGTATTTT. Protein sequence: CASRDSGRSDTQYF.

J is TRBJ1-1 and V is TRBV11-2; 10 nucleotides agree with TRBD1. V lost 5 bases, J lost 4 bases, and 10 bases stayed unmatched. The CDR3 sequence is 16 residues long. From germline, CDR1 is SGHAT and CDR2 FQNNGV. The CDR3 DNA follows: TGTGCCAGCAGCCCCGAGGGACAGGGGTGGGGCACTGAAGCTTTCTTT. Its protein is CASSPEGQGWGTEAFF.

This clonotype was counted a few times. This chain links TRBV5-1 with TRBJ1-1, with 7 bases identical to TRBD1. After removal of 4 bases from V and 7 bases from J, the junction contained 7 bases not matched to a gene. The CDR3 has 13 residues. Per the germline V gene, CDR1 is SGHRS and CDR2 is YFSETQ. CDR3 region: CASSPNDRDEAFF. The CDR3 DNA is TGCGCCAGCAGCCCTAATGACAGGGATGAAGCTTTCTTT. The complete variable domain, with remaining parts taken from reference TRBV5-1 and TRBJ1-1, reads KAGVTQTPRYLIKTRGQQVTLSCSPISGHRSVSWYQQTPGQGLQFLFEYFSETQRNKGNFPGRFSGRQFSNSRSEMNVSTLELGDSALYLCASSPNDRDEAFFGQGTRLTVV.

The chain links TRBV28 to TRBJ2-6; D is perhaps TRBD1 (5 bases). Germline V CDR1 and CDR2: MDHEN, SYDVKM. Trimming took 8 bases from V and 2 from J, leaving 22 bases between them. This CDR3 is built from 18 residues. CDR3 sequence (DNA): TGTGCCAGCCGTCAATCGCGACAGTCATACCCTGGGGCCAACGTCCTGACTTTC. Translation gives CASRQSRQSYPGANVLTF. Full variable domain (missing parts from reference TRBV28 and TRBJ2-6): DVKVTQSSRYLVKRTGEKVFLECVQDMDHENMFWYRQDPGLGLRLIYFSYDVKMKEKGDIPEGYSVSREKKERFSLILESASTNQTSMYLCASRQSRQSYPGANVLTFGAGSRLTVL.

This clonotype was counted at least ten times. The chain combines TRBV29-1 with TRBJ1-2; 7 positions agree with TRBD1. V shed 7 bases and J 6 bases; nucleotides not matched to a gene: 8. This CDR3 has 12 amino acids. The germline CDR1 and CDR2 sequences are SQVTM and ANQGSEA. The DNA for the CDR3 is TGCAGCGGGCTGACAGGGAGCCATGGCTACACCTTC. Residues: CSGLTGSHGYTF.

J is TRBJ2-1 and V is TRBV20-1; a possible D gene is TRBD1 (6 bases). The CDR3 consists of 14 residues. The germline gives CDR1 DFQATT, CDR2 SNEGSKA (reference sequence). With 5 bases removed from V and 0 bases from J, the gap between germline ends came to 11 bases. DNA of the CDR3: TGCAGTGCTCCAACAGGGAGCTCCTACAATGAGCAGTTCTTC. It specifies CSAPTGSSYNEQFF.

This clonotype was seen only a few times. The chain uses TRBV12-3 or TRBV12-4 and TRBJ2-6; 9 bases line up with TRBD1. The CDR3 extends over 15 amino acids. V lost 10 bases to trimming and J lost 2 bases; unmatched junction nucleotides: 6. CDR3 coding DNA: TGTGCCACCGGGACAGGGCAACCTGGGGCCAACGTCCTGACTTTC. Encoded protein: CATGTGQPGANVLTF.

The chain has TRBV24-1 and TRBJ1-5; 9 nucleotides agree with TRBD1. The CDR3 runs 16 residues. Losses at the gene ends were 3 bases for V and 6 bases for J; bases not matched to a gene: 8. Germline lookup yields CDR1 KGHDR and CDR2 SFDVKD. This CDR3 reads CATSDPGQGMFQPQHF. The DNA for the CDR3 is TGTGCCACCAGTGATCCCGGACAGGGGATGTTTCAGCCCCAGCATTTT.

The chain carries TRBV6-7 and TRBJ2-3; 7 positions agree with TRBD1. TRBV6-7 is an open reading frame whose function is uncertain. This CDR3 is 15 amino acids long. Germline trimming cut 2 bases from V and 3 bases from J; bases unmatched to any gene: 5. This CDR3 reads CASSYPKGQTDTQYF. DNA for the CDR3: TGTGCCAGCAGTTACCCCAAGGGACAGACAGATACGCAGTATTTT.

This chain connects TRBV6-1 to TRBJ2-2; D unresolved. There are 15 residues in the CDR3. Trimming pared 5 bases from V and 0 bases from J, leaving 10 bases between. CDR1 and CDR2 from the germline V gene are MNHNS and SASEGT. CDR3 DNA: TGTGCCAGCAGTCTGGCTAAGACGAACACCGGGGAGCTGTTTTTT. It encodes CASSLAKTNTGELFF.

V and J are TRBV3-1 and TRBJ2-5; 8 positions agree with TRBD2. This CDR3 has 16 amino acids. J lost 5 bases, V lost 0 bases, and 8 bases had no gene match. CDR1 LGHDT and CDR2 YNNKEL come from the germline V gene (reference sequence). The CDR3 protein is CASSQDPAGGWETQYF. The CDR3 DNA reads as TGTGCCAGCAGCCAAGATCCTGCGGGGGGTTGGGAGACCCAGTACTTC.

Concerning this clonotype: The junction shows a germline mismatch at one end, possibly a read error. The chain employs TRBV7-2 and TRBJ2-1, with D unclear. Germline V gene sequence: CDR1 SGHTA, CDR2 FQGNSA. This CDR3 comprises 15 residues. As DNA, the CDR3 is TGTGCCAGCGGCTTAGATTCCGCGCGGAACAATGAGCAGTTCTTC. Its translation: CASGLDSARNNEQFF.

This clonotype was seen ten or more times. The V call is TRBV11-2, the J call TRBJ2-1; the D gene is possibly TRBD1 (6 bases). Trimming took off 5 bases at V and 3 bases at J, with 26 bases between the two ends. The germline V gene encodes CDR1 SGHAT and CDR2 FQNNGV. The CDR3 runs to 19 residues. The CDR3 coding sequence is TGTGCCAGCAGCAAAAAACGACCACAGGGATGGACCCTCTACAATGAGCAGTTCTTC. This encodes CASSKKRPQGWTLYNEQFF. Based on the CDR3 plus reference TRBV11-2 and TRBJ2-1, the full variable domain is EAGVAQSPRYKIIEKRQSVAFWCNPISGHATLYWYQQILGQGPKLLIQFQNNGVVDDSQLPKDRFSAERLKGVDSTLKIQPAKLEDSAVYLCASSKKRPQGWTLYNEQFFGPGTRLTVL.

The V and J genes are TRBV20-1 and TRBJ2-1; 10 positions match TRBD2. V shed 5 bases, J shed 7 bases, and the junction held 8 bases outside the gene matches. The CDR3 has 14 residues. Germline CDR1 is DFQATT and CDR2 is SNEGSKA (reference sequence). DNA for the CDR3: TGCAGTGCTTTTACTAGCGGGATGGGGAATGAGCAGTTCTTC. As protein: CSAFTSGMGNEQFF.

This clonotype was found many times. V gene TRBV11-2 combines with J gene TRBJ1-2, with D possibly matching TRBD1 (6 bases). The CDR3 contains 14 residues. Trimming took off 5 bases at V and 2 bases at J, with 12 bases between the two ends. Germline loops: CDR1 SGHAT, CDR2 FQNNGV. CDR3 sequence: CASSPAGDNYGYTF. The DNA of the CDR3 is TGTGCCAGCAGCCCCGCAGGGGACAACTATGGCTACACCTTC.